This T cell receptor beta chain was profiled in a study of blood T cell repertoires in COVID-19 (dated by TCRdb to the early 2020s). Regarding the study in general: The collaborator samples originated in the United States, Italy and Spain and spanned the acute and convalescent phases of COVID-19. Samples were obtained from the ongoing ImmuneRACE study (first 160 participants) and from roughly 1,300 subjects provided by 6 global collaborators. The material from the prospective study consisted of cDNA or gDNA derived from T cells, B-cell-depleted T cells, or PBMCs. Nearly every sample came with metadata listing a de-identified subject ID, COVID-19 status, age in years and sex. The repertoires were released in a freely available public database intended as a resource for research on the immune response to SARS-CoV-2. Where available, HLA class I and class II types were taken from metadata supplied by the sample provider and were not determined by assay-based typing. Deeply sampled blood TCRbeta repertoires from subjects exposed to, actively infected with, or recovered from COVID-19 were included in the dataset.

Collaborating institutions collected whole blood in K2EDTA tubes following their own protocols. For TCRbeta analysis, collaborators shipped samples as frozen whole blood, isolated PBMCs, or DNA extracted from either of those sample types. Results the study describes overall, beyond this receptor: Clinical and demographic metadata were provided uncurated, with the amount varying by source and participant.

TCRbeta CDR3 regions were amplified from genomic DNA using the immunoSEQ Assay, a bias-controlled multiplex PCR. In the paper's pipeline: The number of nucleated cells in each sample was estimated by amplification of reference gene primers within the assay. To quantify the absolute abundance of each unique TCRbeta CDR3 rearrangement, sequence reads were collapsed and filtered. For each sample, productive Simpson clonality was calculated by taking the square root of Simpson's diversity index across productive rearrangements. In TCRdb, the immuneACCESS table is reduced to in-frame sequences with V and J assigned. These tables do not hold every clone; where another copy was compared, an unresolved V gene accounts for under half, and the others remain unexplained. That table is the source of V, J and clone size, and D and trimming were worked out from the DNA. Present in this sample are tens of thousands of clones, about 79% of which were seen just once. The ten largest clones take up 6% to 9% of the sample.

As to this clone: Its antigen has not been determined. Base qualities are not recorded, but no much larger clone differs from it by a single base.

The germline ends are 22 bases apart after V is trimmed by 4 bases and J by 4 bases. From cysteine to phenylalanine, the CDR3 is 17 amino acids long. Only CDR3 DNA remains: 51 bases, in frame from the first base. CDR1 and CDR2 were assigned from the germline V gene as SGHTA and FQGTGA. The material sequenced was peripheral blood. The receptor comes from a human donor in a cohort sampled during active COVID-19. The V gene is TRBV7-3 and the J gene is TRBJ1-1, with TRBD1 as a weak D call on 6 bases. The CDR3 sequence is CASSSTLGAGVVTEAFF. The DNA sequence is TGTGCCAGCAGCTCAACCCTCGGGGCAGGGGTGGTCACTGAAGCTTTCTTT.